This T cell receptor beta chain was retrieved from a study of T cells in Graves' hyperthyroidism and ophthalmopathy (dated by TCRdb to the late 2010s). Background for the entire study: Peripheral blood samples were taken at the time of initial diagnosis, prior to any treatment. TCR V-J signatures able to tell the groups apart were searched for in a discovery cohort of 100 or so patients, of whom roughly 42 had Graves' ophthalmopathy and about 60 had stable Graves' hyperthyroidism. Prospective prediction of ophthalmopathy was tested in an independent validation cohort consisting of 18 hyperthyroidism patients and approximately 16 patients who later progressed to ophthalmopathy. For training and testing, the 100 or so patients in the discovery cohort were randomly divided in a 7:3 ratio. The study also compared thyroid tissue and blood T-cell repertoires from a handful of Graves' hyperthyroidism patients. After blood sampling, hyperthyroidism patients were treated with methimazole at a starting dose of 30 mg daily, and ophthalmopathy patients were treated with high-dose intravenous methylprednisolone. According to the paper, TCR Vbeta CDR3 sequencing was carried out on over 130 peripheral blood samples, which came from fewer than 50 ophthalmopathy, under 85 hyperthyroidism and approximately 17 progressor patients. Study-wide findings and limitations: Most expanded thyroid clonotypes (frequency above 0.001) were also detected in blood, suggesting blood repertoires may reflect thyroid immune responses. During validation, the model predicted progression to ophthalmopathy a median of around 7 months ahead of onset, with approximately 70% sensitivity and roughly 75% specificity. A model built on a 13 V-J signature distinguished ophthalmopathy from stable hyperthyroidism, reaching about 88% sensitivity and approximately 81% specificity in cross-validation and 80%/75% in testing. No statistical method was used to set the sample size in advance, and investigators knew the group allocation.

Stable Graves' hyperthyroidism was defined as no progression to ophthalmopathy during 18 months of follow-up. Hyperthyroidism patients were newly diagnosed, had a disease duration of under 2 months, and were aged 18 to 65 years. Any patient with an uncontrolled infection, another autoimmune disease, pregnancy or lactation was excluded. Diagnoses were established on the basis of clinical symptoms, serum thyroxine and TRAb, thyroid ultrasound, and orbital computed tomography. Ficoll-Paque density gradient centrifugation was used to isolate PBMCs from 8 to 10 ml of fresh peripheral blood. Trizol reagent was used to extract total RNA, and RNA quality was then checked on an Agilent 2100 Bioanalyzer. From cysteine to phenylalanine, the CDR3 is 15 amino acids long. The entry retains the CDR3 DNA only, 45 bases that are in frame from base 1. From a lookup of the germline V gene (reference sequence), CDR1 and CDR2 are LNHDA and SQIVND.

Amplification of TCR beta CDR3 regions was carried out from RNA transcripts. The TCR CDR3 was subjected to a first round of RT-PCR using the HTBI primer set and the Qiagen OneStep RT-PCR kit. Libraries were constructed in a second round of multiplex PCR, after which size selection and purification were performed. Sequencing of the libraries was done on an Illumina HiSeq2000 using paired-end 100 bp reads. In the authors' own workflow: SOAPnuke was used to process the raw data, throwing out any read that contained adapters or uncalled bases, had a mean Phred below 15, or lacked an exact constant-primer or identifier match. COPE v1.2.5 was used to merge the high-quality paired reads, and each unique nucleotide sequence was defined as a clonotype. MiTCR v1.1 was used to align the clonotypes against IMGT TRBV, TRBD and TRBJ reference segments. Only V-J combinations with frequency above 0.0001, covering approximately 99% of repertoires, were analysed. A TCS score was defined as the ratio between F50 (clonal expansion) and ExV (chaos), using BLOSUM62-based TCRdist between CDR3 peptides within each V-J. Welch's t-statistics and random forest reduced 500 to 550 V-J features to roughly 13, which were used in a naive Bayes classifier (R e1071). Thyroid-blood repertoire similarity was quantified with the Morisita-Horn index. TCRdb trimmed public reads at Q25 via fastp, called clones via MiXCR and kept in-frame beta chains. Every entry covers one CDR3 protein and lists the most common genes and DNA from its rows. TCRdb assigned the V and J calls; the authors' analysis was not used. The table for this sample lists 750,000 to 900,000 distinct CDR3 sequences; approximately 40% of them were counted only once. The ten largest make up 8% to 9% of the sample.

Notes on this clonotype: Its antigen has not been determined. No per-base quality is available; no much larger clone lies one base away.

The sequenced sample consisted of blood. This receptor was obtained from a man in his late teens or twenties with Graves' hyperthyroidism. Recombination linked TRBV19 to TRBJ2-7, with 8 middle bases fitting TRBD2. TRBJ2-1 matches the DNA end more closely, so the J call is doubtful. The CDR3 sequence is CASSLSGSSYNEQFF. The DNA sequence is given as TGTGCCAGTAGCCTAAGCGGGAGCTCCTACAATGAGCAGTTCTTC.